The present TCR beta chain was sequenced within a study of human T cells and chemical hapten exposure. Background on the study: From small differences in pooled library volume came most of the variation in per-sample TCR yields.

TCRdb re-analysed the RACE reads in MiXCR, keeping a single row per CDR3 protein. The sample consists of about 81,000 distinct CDR3 sequences, roughly 7.2% of them appearing once. Concerning this clonotype: A much larger clonotype is one base distant, so this may be a read error.

As for time point: patch test 1, 2 weeks after DPC sensitization. Treatment reported: therapeutic diphenylcyclopropenone sensitization with weekly scalp DPC. Venepuncture was done earlier than the placement of each patch test. The CDR3 totals 15 residues. The germline gives CDR1 MNHNY, CDR2 SVGAGI (reference sequence). The TCR comes from a woman younger than 45 with alopecia areata. Some clones in this sample may be carry-over from other donors' samples. The chain combines TRBV6-6 with TRBJ2-5, with D maybe TRBD2 (5 bases). Sequences were derived from whole blood, sampled in connection with sensitization to the hapten diphenylcyclopropenone (DPC). CDR3 DNA: TGTGCCGGCAGTTACAGCGAGCGGAACCAAGAGACCCAGTACTTC. Translating gives CAGSYSERNQETQYF.